Included here is one TCR beta chain sequence, with context. CDR3 length: 14 residues. Trimming took 4 bases from V and 7 from J; bases not matched to a gene: 2. The germline CDR1 and CDR2 sequences are SGHNT and YYREEE (reference sequence). As originally analysed: Reference gene primer amplification in the assay estimated nucleated cell counts. Using immunoSEQ multiplex PCR, the repertoire was profiled, and TCRdb retains in-frame clones only, with some absent. Clone size and the V and J calls come from that table; the DNA yielded D and trimming. Found here are under 200,000 clones, around 76% of them singletons; the top ten hold about 7.8%. The record originates from a study of blood T cell repertoires in COVID-19. Study background: Material from acute and convalescent COVID-19 was sourced from the United States, Italy and Spain.

Sequences were obtained from peripheral blood. This chain links TRBV5-4 with TRBJ1-6, with TRBD1 identical over 10 bases. The TCR was taken from an older woman with COVID-19, enrolled during active disease. For the CDR3, the DNA is TGTGCCAGCAGCCCGACAGGGGGCAATTCACCCCTCCACTTT. Amino acid sequence: CASSPTGGNSPLHF.